This TCR beta chain was captured in a study of blood T cell repertoires in COVID-19. Study-level background: Sources were T cells, B-cell-depleted T cells, or PBMCs; the material itself was cDNA or gDNA.

Methods used by the authors: Amplifying reference gene primers gave estimates of nucleated cell counts. Sequencing was performed with immunoSEQ multiplex PCR; in TCRdb, only in-frame clones are kept and a portion is missing. V, J and clone size are taken as reported in that table, and D and trimming were inferred from the DNA itself. The table lists tens of thousands of clones, about 92% of them singletons. The TCR comes from a man in his fifties with acute or convalescent COVID-19. Sequencing input: peripheral blood.

The CDR3 region is CASSPGTFSYNEQFF. In DNA form, the CDR3 reads TGTGCCAGCAGCCCAGGGACTTTCTCCTACAATGAGCAGTTCTTC. This sequence joins TRBV9 and TRBJ2-1, with D maybe TRBD2 (6 bases). The CDR3 runs 15 residues. Trimming pared 4 bases from V and 0 bases from J, leaving 11 bases between. Germline CDR1 and CDR2: SGDLS and YYNGEE.